This T cell receptor (beta chain) was sequenced in a study of CD8 T cells in ankylosing spondylitis. Study findings and constraints: Seemingly distinctive of ankylosing spondylitis blood was a TCR beta motif formed by eight highly homologous variants. Reports say disease-linked clones showed up significantly more in matched ankylosing spondylitis synovial fluid.

TCRdb analysed the 5' RACE reads with MiXCR anew, one entry per CDR3 protein. The repertoire includes under 300,000 distinct CDR3 sequences, about a sixth of them detected once, and roughly a third sits in the top ten. J lost 3 bases, V lost 3 bases, and 4 bases had no gene match. The CDR3 loop spans 14 amino acids. The germline CDR1 and CDR2 sequences are MGHRA and YSYEKL. This clonotype appeared a few times. The antigen remains unidentified. This clonotype was obtained from a male donor with ankylosing spondylitis or in good health (not recorded which). The chain employs TRBV4-1 and TRBJ2-7; 8 bases line up with TRBD1. Material for sequencing was blood, either unsorted or a sorted T cell fraction (not recorded which). CDR3 sequence (DNA): TGCGCCAGCAGCCATCCGGGACAGGACTACGAGCAGTACTTC. Protein product: CASSHPGQDYEQYF.